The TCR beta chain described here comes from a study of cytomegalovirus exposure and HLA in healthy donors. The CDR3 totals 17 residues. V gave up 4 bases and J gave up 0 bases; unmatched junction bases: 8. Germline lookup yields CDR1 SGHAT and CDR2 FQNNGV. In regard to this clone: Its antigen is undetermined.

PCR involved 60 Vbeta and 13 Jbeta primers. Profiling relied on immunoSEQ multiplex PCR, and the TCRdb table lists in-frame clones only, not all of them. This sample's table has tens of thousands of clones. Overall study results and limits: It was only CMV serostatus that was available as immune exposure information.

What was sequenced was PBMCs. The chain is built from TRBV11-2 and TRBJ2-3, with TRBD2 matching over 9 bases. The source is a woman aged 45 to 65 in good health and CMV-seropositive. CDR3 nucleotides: TGTGCCAGCAGCTCCCAAGGACTAGCGAGGAGCACAGATACGCAGTATTTT. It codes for CASSSQGLARSTDTQYF.